This T cell receptor beta chain derives from a study of blood T cell repertoires in COVID-19. The ends were cut back, 1 base at V and 2 bases at J, with 12 bases in the middle. CDR3 length: 15 residues. The germline CDR1 and CDR2 sequences are MNHEY and SVGAGI. Clones were read by immunoSEQ multiplex PCR, and TCRdb kept only the in-frame ones, dropping some. Of about 45,000 clones detected, 84% appear once; the ten largest clones hold around two fifths. Sequences were obtained from peripheral blood. The TCR sequence derives from a human donor in a cohort sampled during active COVID-19. The chain links TRBV6-5 to TRBJ2-7; D might be TRBD2 (6 bases). CDR3 amino acids: CASSYWGDQTYEQYF. CDR3 nucleotide sequence: TGTGCCAGCAGTTACTGGGGGGACCAAACCTACGAGCAGTACTTC.